The 27 T cell receptor beta chains presented below share a single source sample, sequenced in a study of cytomegalovirus exposure and HLA in healthy donors (dated by TCRdb to about 2017). The library was generated by the immunoSEQ multiplex PCR assay. For the multiplex PCR, a mixture combining 60 forward primers for TCR Vbeta segments and 13 reverse primers for TCR Jbeta segments was used. TCRdb obtained this table from immuneACCESS and retained in-frame rearrangements with V and J assigned. These tables miss some clones; where compared with another copy, unresolved V genes account for less than half of the shortfall, and the remainder is unexplained. The sample table lists some 130,000 clones, around 80% of them with a count of one. Clones ranked in the top ten supply 1% to 1.5% of the sample. Sequenced input: PBMCs. These receptor sequences come from a male donor in good health and CMV-seropositive.

The chain recombines TRBV5-6 with TRBJ2-1; D is unclear. V lost 0 bases and J 5 bases, leaving 6 bases between the germline ends. Germline assignment: CDR1 SGHDT and CDR2 YYEEEE. The CDR3 is 13 amino acids. The CDR3 DNA is TGTGCCAGCAGCTTGGCACTTAACAATGAGCAGTTCTTC. Protein: CASSLALNNEQFF.

The rearrangement joins TRBV11-1 to TRBJ2-7; D is ambiguous. The V and J ends lost 2 bases and 3 bases respectively, with 17 bases between them. This CDR3 spans 16 amino acids. The germline V gene encodes CDR1 SGHAT and CDR2 FQDESV (reference sequence). Here the CDR3 DNA reads TGTGCCAGCAGCTTATCATCCGAGGAGTTATTCTACGAGCAGTACTTC. The encoded protein is CASSLSSEELFYEQYF.

The chain links TRBV5-4 to TRBJ2-5, with TRBD2 matching 13 bases. Germline V gene sequence: CDR1 SGHNT, CDR2 YYREEE (reference sequence). The CDR3 is 16 amino acids. Trimming removed 2 bases from V and 5 bases from J; junction bases left unmatched: 6. The CDR3 spells CASSFTSGGAGETQYF. The CDR3, as DNA: TGTGCCAGCAGCTTTACTAGCGGGGGGGCCGGTGAGACCCAGTACTTC. Drawing the rest from reference TRBV5-4 and TRBJ2-5, the complete variable domain is ETGVTQSPTHLIKTRGQQVTLRCSSQSGHNTVSWYQQALGQGPQFIFQYYREEENGRGNFPPRFSGLQFPNYSSELNVNALELDDSALYLCASSFTSGGAGETQYFGPGTRLLVL.

The chain combines TRBV6-1 with TRBJ1-3; weak D call: TRBD1 (5 bases). The germline V and J ends were trimmed by 2 bases and 0 bases, with 8 bases remaining between them. This CDR3 contains 15 residues. Germline lookup yields CDR1 MNHNS and CDR2 SASEGT. CDR3 sequence (DNA): TGTGCCAGCAGTGAAAAGGGGTACTCTGGAAACACCATATATTTT. Its translation is CASSEKGYSGNTIYF.

V is TRBV28 and J is TRBJ2-1, with D perhaps TRBD1 (6 bases). The CDR3 totals 14 residues. From germline, CDR1 is MDHEN and CDR2 SYDVKM. V was trimmed by 6 bases and J by 7 bases, leaving 16 bases between them. As DNA, the CDR3 is TGTGCCAGCAGCGGGGACACCTTGGGGAATGAGCAGTTCTTC. Its protein product is CASSGDTLGNEQFF. The full variable domain, with the rest looked up from reference TRBV28 and TRBJ2-1, is DVKVTQSSRYLVKRTGEKVFLECVQDMDHENMFWYRQDPGLGLRLIYFSYDVKMKEKGDIPEGYSVSREKKERFSLILESASTNQTSMYLCASSGDTLGNEQFFGPGTRLTVL.

The chain joins TRBV9 to TRBJ1-1; TRBD1 aligns across 7 bases. Germline CDR1 and CDR2: SGDLS and YYNGEE. The CDR3 loop spans 14 amino acids. J gave up 1 base and V 3 bases, and 3 bases lay outside the gene matches. The CDR3 sequence is CASSEGAGNTEAFF. DNA of the CDR3: TGTGCCAGCAGCGAGGGGGCAGGGAACACTGAAGCTTTCTTT.

V is TRBV27 and J is TRBJ1-4; TRBD1 might be the D (6 bases). The length of the CDR3 is 15 residues. CDR1 is MNHEY and CDR2 is SMNVEV in the germline V gene (reference sequence). V gave up 5 bases and J gave up 5 bases, with 15 bases separating them. CDR3 residues: CASSLGQNPNEKLFF. The CDR3, as DNA: TGTGCCAGCAGTCTCGGACAGAACCCAAATGAAAAACTGTTTTTT.

The CDR3 nucleotides read TGTGCCAGCAGCTTAGAGGGACACCGGTTATACGAGCAGTACTTC. It yields the protein CASSLEGHRLYEQYF. The rearrangement joins TRBV7-2 to TRBJ2-5; a possible D gene is TRBD1 (6 bases). The J call is in doubt because the DNA end fits TRBJ2-7 better. Per germline, CDR1 SGHTA and CDR2 FQGNSA. The CDR3 has 15 residues.

The count of this clone is one. The J gene is TRBJ2-7, the V gene TRBV18; TRBD2 matches 10 bases. Germline-derived CDR1 and CDR2 are KGHSH and LQKENI. CDR3 length: 14 residues. The V and J ends lost 2 bases and 7 bases, in that order; junction bases with no gene match: 5. The CDR3 loop is CASSPRAGGEEQYF. The CDR3 nucleotides read TGTGCCAGCTCACCAAGAGCGGGAGGGGAGGAGCAGTACTTC.

The V call is TRBV6-6, the J call TRBJ2-7; D remains unclear. Between the trimmed V and J ends, which lost 0 bases and 7 bases, there was a span of 10 bases. This CDR3 is 13 amino acids long. From germline, CDR1 is MNHNY and CDR2 SVGAGI (reference sequence). CDR3 DNA: TGTGCCAGCAGTTACTCGATAACCAGAGAGCAGTACTTC. Its translation is CASSYSITREQYF.

This clone was recorded only once. V and J are TRBV14 and TRBJ1-2; D not certain. V lost 8 bases and J 3 bases, leaving 13 bases between the germline ends. This CDR3 has 13 amino acids. Germline V gives CDR1 SGHDN, CDR2 FVKESK. The CDR3 is CASAKRSYYGYTF. CDR3 nucleotide sequence: TGTGCCAGCGCTAAGCGCTCCTACTATGGCTACACCTTC.

The V call is TRBV7-3, the J call TRBJ2-5; D perhaps matches TRBD1 (5 bases). With the DNA end fitting TRBJ2-7 better, the J assignment may be wrong. CDR1 and CDR2 (germline): SGHTA, FQGTGA. The CDR3 runs 13 residues. In nucleotides, the CDR3 is TGTGCCAGCAGCCCCGACAGTACCTACGAGCAGTACTTC. This sequence encodes CASSPDSTYEQYF.

The chain joins TRBV9 to TRBJ2-3; 10 bases match TRBD2. With V trimmed by 1 base and J by 1 base, 15 bases remained unmatched. Germline CDR1 and CDR2: SGDLS and YYNGEE. This CDR3 spans 20 amino acids. The CDR3 protein is CASSVSRGRRGTSGTDTQYF. Written as DNA, the CDR3 is TGTGCCAGCAGCGTAAGCCGGGGGAGGAGAGGGACTAGCGGCACAGATACGCAGTATTTT.

V usage is TRBV7-9 and J usage is TRBJ2-3, with 11 bases matching TRBD2. The junction had 9 bases not matched to a gene; V was cut back by 5 bases and J by 8 bases. CDR1 is SEHNR, CDR2 FQNEAQ, per germline (reference sequence). The CDR3 runs to 15 residues. This chain's CDR3 is CASSATGTSGSTQYF. The DNA of the CDR3 is TGTGCCAGCAGCGCGACCGGGACTAGCGGTAGTACGCAGTATTTT.

J is TRBJ2-5 and V is TRBV7-9; TRBD2 matches at 11 bases. Germline V gives CDR1 SEHNR, CDR2 FQNEAQ (reference sequence). CDR3 length: 17 amino acids. The J segment lost 2 bases and the V segment lost 5 bases, leaving 10 bases of the junction unmatched. In DNA form, the CDR3 reads TGTGCCAGCAGCCGGCTAGCGGGAGGAAGGTTACAAGAGACCCAGTACTTC. This sequence encodes CASSRLAGGRLQETQYF.

Points on this clone: This sample includes further DNA sequences coding for the same CDR3. V is TRBV27 and J is TRBJ1-2, with D possibly being TRBD1 (6 bases). CDR3 length: 13 amino acids. In germline, CDR1 is MNHEY, CDR2 SMNVEV (reference sequence). The V end lost 5 bases, the J end lost 1 base, and 8 bases lay between the germline ends. CDR3 DNA sequence: TGTGCCAGCAGTATACAGGGTAACTATGGCTACACCTTC. It encodes CASSIQGNYGYTF.

CDR3 nucleotide sequence: TGTGCCAGTAGTATCACGAGGAATGAGCAGTTCTTC. Amino acid sequence: CASSITRNEQFF. The gene calls are TRBV19 and TRBJ2-1, with D hard to call. Germline CDR1 reads LNHDA; CDR2 reads SQIVND (reference sequence). This CDR3 comprises 12 residues. V lost 3 bases to trimming and J lost 7 bases, with 7 bases between them.

V and J are TRBV28 and TRBJ1-2; 7 bases match TRBD1. Germline values: CDR1 MDHEN, CDR2 SYDVKM. Trimming at V came to 7 bases and at J to 6 bases, leaving 14 bases not matched to a gene. CDR3 length equals 15 residues. The CDR3 is CASTGDSPLVDGYTF. CDR3 coding DNA: TGTGCCAGCACCGGGGACAGTCCCTTGGTTGATGGCTACACCTTC.

The chain carries TRBV29-1 and TRBJ2-5, with 8 bases matching TRBD1. The J call is in doubt because the DNA end fits TRBJ2-7 better. Looked up from germline, CDR1 is SQVTM and CDR2 is ANQGSEA. The CDR3 totals 14 residues. The CDR3 spells CSVDGTGSSYEQYF. CDR3 DNA: TGCAGCGTGGACGGGACAGGAAGCTCCTACGAGCAGTACTTC.

This clone was picked up a small number of times. V gene TRBV4-1 combines with J gene TRBJ1-1; D not certain. V gave up 1 base and J gave up 1 base, with 7 bases separating them. The CDR3 sequence is 14 residues long. Looked up from germline, CDR1 is MGHRA and CDR2 is YSYEKL. In nucleotides, the CDR3 is TGCGCCAGCAGCCAAGCTACGGGGAACACTGAAGCTTTCTTT. Translating it yields CASSQATGNTEAFF.

This clone was found once. The V gene is TRBV9, the J gene TRBJ2-5, with TRBD2 matching 8 bases. The CDR3 has 14 residues. Losses at the gene ends were 0 bases for V and 5 bases for J; bases not matched to a gene: 3. The germline CDR1 and CDR2 sequences are SGDLS and YYNGEE. Here the CDR3 reads CASSVAAGDETQYF. CDR3 nucleotides: TGTGCCAGCAGCGTAGCAGCGGGGGATGAGACCCAGTACTTC.

This sequence joins TRBV11-1 and TRBJ2-3; D perhaps matches TRBD2 (5 bases). V dropped 1 base and J dropped 0 bases, with 11 bases sitting between them. The CDR3 loop spans 16 amino acids. CDR1 and CDR2 (germline): SGHAT, FQDESV (reference sequence). The CDR3 loop is CASSLVARASTDTQYF. In DNA, the CDR3 is TGTGCCAGCAGCTTAGTAGCGAGGGCTAGCACAGATACGCAGTATTTT.

The count of this clone is one. The chain is built from TRBV11-3 and TRBJ2-5, with 7 bases lining up with TRBD2. Gene TRBJ2-7 matches the end of the DNA better, so the J call may be wrong. CDR3 length: 13 residues. CDR1 and CDR2 (germline): SGHNT, YENEEA. The CDR3 coding sequence is TGTGCCAGCAGCTTAGGTTGGGGGGGCGAGCAGTACTTC. This codes for CASSLGWGGEQYF.

The genes are TRBV30 and TRBJ2-7, with TRBD2 matching over 12 bases. The germline CDR1 and CDR2 sequences are GTSNPN and SVGIG (reference sequence). This CDR3 spans 14 amino acids. J was trimmed by 2 bases and V by 3 bases; bases with no gene match: 2. CDR3: CAWRASGRAYEQYF. CDR3 nucleotide sequence: TGTGCCTGGAGGGCTAGCGGGAGGGCCTACGAGCAGTACTTC.

The chain joins TRBV11-2 to TRBJ2-5, with 8 bases identical to TRBD2. From germline, CDR1 is SGHAT and CDR2 FQNNGV. This CDR3 has 14 residues. J lost 5 bases, V lost 5 bases, and 7 bases had no gene match. Written as DNA, the CDR3 is TGTGCCAGCAGCCCCGTAGCGGGATACGAGACCCAGTACTTC. It translates to CASSPVAGYETQYF.

The CDR3 DNA is TGTGCCAGCACCCCCCCGGCGGGGGACTATCAGAACAATGAGCAGTTCTTC. Translation: CASTPPAGDYQNNEQFF. The chain uses TRBV27 and TRBJ2-1, with 7 bases fitting TRBD2. The V gene's germline CDR1 is MNHEY and CDR2 SMNVEV (reference sequence). The CDR3 sequence is 17 residues long. Trimming took 7 bases from V and 5 from J; bases not matched to a gene: 17.

This clone has only a few counts. The chain recombines TRBV29-1 with TRBJ1-2, with 9 bases fitting TRBD1. The CDR3 has 15 residues. After removal of 3 bases from V and 4 bases from J, the junction contained 9 bases not matched to a gene. Germline V gene lookup returns CDR1 SQVTM and CDR2 ANQGSEA. CDR3: CSVDSGQGRIYGYTF. Written as DNA, the CDR3 is TGCAGCGTTGATTCCGGACAGGGGAGAATCTATGGCTACACCTTC.